This T cell receptor (beta chain) was sequenced during a study of cytomegalovirus exposure and HLA in healthy donors. In the PCR, 60 Vbeta and 13 Jbeta primers were used. The data were produced by immunoSEQ multiplex PCR, yet TCRdb's version contains in-frame clones alone and is incomplete. The data contain 100,000 to 150,000 clones, 80% of them singletons. The V and J ends lost 7 bases and 1 base respectively, with 13 bases between them. CDR1 GTSNPN and CDR2 SVGIG come from the germline V gene (reference sequence). The CDR3 extends over 14 amino acids. The chain is built from TRBV30 and TRBJ2-2, with D perhaps matching TRBD1 (5 bases). Sample: PBMCs. The TCR was taken from a man aged 25 to 40 in good health and CMV-seronegative. CDR3 region: CASKRTQNTGELFF. The CDR3 region has the DNA TGTGCCTCCAAGAGGACACAGAACACCGGGGAGCTGTTTTTT. Variable domain in full (rest from reference TRBV30 and TRBJ2-2): SQTIHQWPATLVQPVGSPLSLECTVEGTSNPNLYWYRQAAGRGLQLLFYSVGIGQISSEVPQNLSASRPQDRQFILSSKKLLLSDSGFYLCASKRTQNTGELFFGEGSRLTVL.